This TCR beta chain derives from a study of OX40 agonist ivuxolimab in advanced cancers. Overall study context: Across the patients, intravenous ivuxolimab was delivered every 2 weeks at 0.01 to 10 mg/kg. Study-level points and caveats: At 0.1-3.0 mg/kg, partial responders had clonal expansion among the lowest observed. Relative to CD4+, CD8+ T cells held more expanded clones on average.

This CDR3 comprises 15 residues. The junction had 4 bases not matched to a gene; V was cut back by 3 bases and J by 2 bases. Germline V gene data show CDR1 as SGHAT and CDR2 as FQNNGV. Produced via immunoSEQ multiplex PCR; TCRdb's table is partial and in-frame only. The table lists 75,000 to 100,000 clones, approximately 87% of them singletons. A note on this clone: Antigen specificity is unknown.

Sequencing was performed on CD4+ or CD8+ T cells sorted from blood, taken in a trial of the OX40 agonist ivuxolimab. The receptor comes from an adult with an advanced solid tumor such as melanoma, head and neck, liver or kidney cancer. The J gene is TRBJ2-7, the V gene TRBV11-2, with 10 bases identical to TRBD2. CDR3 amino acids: CASSLGLAGAYEQYF. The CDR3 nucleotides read TGTGCCAGCAGCTTGGGCCTAGCGGGAGCCTACGAGCAGTACTTC.